This TCR beta chain appears in the sequencing data of a study of circulating and synovial CD4+ cells in juvenile arthritis. PBMCs were sorted for HLA-DR+CD14-CD3+CD4+CD25low/- cells. The CDR3 has 15 residues. Germline V gives CDR1 LNHDA, CDR2 SQIVND (reference sequence). V was clipped by 5 bases and J by 7 bases, with 15 bases between them. Study-level findings and limits: Bulk blood CD4 repertoires were more diverse than these. These blood cells shared more CDR3 sequences with synovium than bulk blood. Deeper sequencing increased measured overlap with synovial clonotypes.

On this clone: Its antigen remains unknown.

Clones were read by immunoSEQ multiplex PCR, and TCRdb kept only the in-frame ones, dropping some. In the table there are over 1,500 clones, roughly 90% of which are singletons. The receptor's source is a human patient with juvenile idiopathic arthritis. Some clones in this sample may be carry-over from other donors' samples. Source material: HLA-DR+ CD4+ T cells from blood. This sample's subset: circulating pathogenic-like lymphocytes, sorted as HLA-DR+CD14-CD3+CD4+CD25low/- blood T cells. The gene calls are TRBV19 and TRBJ1-6, with D maybe TRBD1 (6 bases). The CDR3 sequence is CASSGDNLVNSPLHF. Here the CDR3 DNA reads TGTGCCAGTAGTGGGGACAATTTAGTGAATTCACCCCTCCACTTT.